The rows below give T cell receptor beta chains drawn from one sample of a study of technical replicates of blood from a few donors. Sequenced by immunoSEQ multiplex PCR; TCRdb stores in-frame clones only, minus some. The data show around 95,000 clones, approximately 93% seen once. What was sequenced was T cells isolated from PBMCs. These TCRs come from a human donor in good health. The CDR3 runs from the conserved cysteine through the conserved F or W. The D gene is left open where the match is weak. Where a row states a size, it is once, few, many or the class of an expanded clone; other rows omit it.

V gene,J gene,CDR3 length,D gene,clone size,CDR3 DNA,CDR3 protein
TRBV2,TRBJ2-1,15,TRBD2,-,TGTGCCAGCAGTGTTTCACTAGCGGGGTACAATGAGCAGTTCTTC,CASSVSLAGYNEQFF
TRBV30,TRBJ1-1,13,-,-,TGTGCCTGGAGCAGGGGCGAGGACACTGAAGCTTTCTTT,CAWSRGEDTEAFF
TRBV10-3,TRBJ2-2,15,TRBD1,-,TGTGCCATCAGTCCCGGGACAGGAGACACCGGGGAGCTGTTTTTT,CAISPGTGDTGELFF
TRBV11-3,TRBJ2-5,15,-,-,TGTGCCAGCGCGCCCTTTGTGGGACAAGGGGAGACCCAGTACTTC,CASAPFVGQGETQYF
TRBV9,TRBJ2-7,16,TRBD2,-,TGTGCCAGCAGCGTAGAGCCAGCGGGAGGCATCCGCGAGCAGTACTTC,CASSVEPAGGIREQYF
TRBV6-1,TRBJ2-1,14,TRBD2,-,TGTGCCAGCAGGGCTAGCGGGGACACTAATGAGCAGTTCTTC,CASRASGDTNEQFF
TRBV7-9,TRBJ2-1,16,-,once,TGTGCCAGCAGCTTACGGGGGACTGTCATTTACAATGAGCAGTTCTTC,CASSLRGTVIYNEQFF
TRBV11-2,TRBJ1-1,14,TRBD1,-,TGTGCCAGCAGCTTAAACCAGGGGGGCACTGAAGCTTTCTTT,CASSLNQGGTEAFF
TRBV29-1,TRBJ1-1,15,TRBD1,once,TGCAGCGTGATGGGACAGGGGGCGTTGAACACTGAAGCTTTCTTT,CSVMGQGALNTEAFF
TRBV11-2,TRBJ2-1,15,TRBD2,-,TGTGCCAGCAGCTTAGGTCTAGCGGGAGGGGGGGAGCAGTTCTTC,CASSLGLAGGGEQFF
TRBV28,TRBJ1-3,19,-,-,TGTGCCAGCAGTTTGGATAGCGTGCTGGAGGGGACCTCTGGAAACACCATATATTTT,CASSLDSVLEGTSGNTIYF
TRBV11-3,TRBJ2-3,12,-,-,TGTGCCAGCAGCTTAGCGGGTGATACGCAGTATTTT,CASSLAGDTQYF
TRBV4-2,TRBJ2-1,16,TRBD2,-,TGTGCCAGCAGCCGACTGGCGGGGGGGGGATACAATGAGCAGTTCTTC,CASSRLAGGGYNEQFF
TRBV2,TRBJ2-3,14,-,-,TGTGCCAGCAGTGTCGCTGGAGAAACAGATACGCAGTATTTT,CASSVAGETDTQYF
TRBV6-6,TRBJ2-5,15,TRBD2,-,TGTGCCAGCAGCTCTGGCGGGGGGGCAAGGGAGACCCAGTACTTC,CASSSGGGARETQYF
TRBV11-2,TRBJ1-2,13,-,-,TGTGCCAGCAGCTTCGCCCAAGCCTATGGCTACACCTTC,CASSFAQAYGYTF
TRBV9,TRBJ2-1,16,TRBD2,-,TGTGCCAGCAGCCCGTGGACTAGCGGGGGGTACAATGAGCAGTTCTTC,CASSPWTSGGYNEQFF
TRBV9,TRBJ1-3,16,TRBD1,once,TGTGCCAGCAGCTTCCGCGGACAGGAGGCAGGAAACACCATATATTTT,CASSFRGQEAGNTIYF
TRBV7-9,TRBJ2-7,14,TRBD2,-,TGTGCCAGCAGCGCCGGGAGGGTGGACTACGAGCAGTACTTC,CASSAGRVDYEQYF
TRBV11-2,TRBJ2-1,17,-,-,TGTGCCAGCAGCACCCTTAGACACCTCAAGTCCTACAATGAGCAGTTCTTC,CASSTLRHLKSYNEQFF
TRBV5-5,TRBJ2-1,18,-,-,TGTGCCAGCAGCGCTCGACAGGGACTCCGGCCCCTCTACAATGAGCAGTTCTTC,CASSARQGLRPLYNEQFF
TRBV4-1,TRBJ2-2,17,TRBD1,-,TGCGCCAGCAGCCATCTCATAGGACAGGGACAAACCGGGGAGCTGTTTTTT,CASSHLIGQGQTGELFF
TRBV27,TRBJ2-1,14,-,-,TGTGCCAGCAGTATCCAGGGCAGGTACAATGAGCAGTTCTTC,CASSIQGRYNEQFF
TRBV28,TRBJ2-7,15,TRBD1,-,TGTGCCAGCAGTTCCCCCCGGACAGGCTCCTACGAGCAGTACTTC,CASSSPRTGSYEQYF
TRBV5-6,TRBJ1-1,12,-,-,TGTGCCAGCAGCTCGCAAACAAGTGAAGCTTTCTTT,CASSSQTSEAFF
TRBV30,TRBJ2-7,15,-,-,TGTGCCTGGAGCCAATCAGGGTTAGGGAACTACGAGCAGTACTTC,CAWSQSGLGNYEQYF
TRBV5-4,TRBJ1-1,15,-,-,TGTGCCAGCAGCTTGGGCGCCTCGACAGGCACTGAAGCTTTCTTT,CASSLGASTGTEAFF
TRBV5-6,TRBJ2-7,16,TRBD1,-,TGTGCCAGCAGCCCAAAAGGGGACAGGTCAGTCTACGAGCAGTACTTC,CASSPKGDRSVYEQYF
TRBV7-2,TRBJ2-5,17,-,-,TGTGCCAGCAGCCCGTACTATAACACGTACGACCAAGAGACCCAGTACTTC,CASSPYYNTYDQETQYF
TRBV7-9,TRBJ2-5,14,TRBD1,-,TGTGCCAGCAGCTTCGACAGGGGACAAGAGACCCAGTACTTC,CASSFDRGQETQYF
TRBV9,TRBJ1-1,16,-,-,TGTGCCAGCAGCGTATCCGGGGCAGCGGGGTTATCTGAAGCTTTCTTT,CASSVSGAAGLSEAFF
TRBV30,TRBJ1-2,15,TRBD1,-,TGTGCCTGGACCTGGACAGGGACGAGCCCGGGAGGCTACACCTTC,CAWTWTGTSPGGYTF
TRBV5-4,TRBJ2-7,14,TRBD1,-,TGTGCCAGCAGCTTCCGGGACAGCGGCTACGAGCAGTACTTC,CASSFRDSGYEQYF
TRBV7-9,TRBJ2-3,12,-,-,TGTGCCAGCAGCTTAGACGAGGGTACGCAGTATTTT,CASSLDEGTQYF
TRBV7-2,TRBJ2-1,17,TRBD2,-,TGTGCCAGCAGCTCGCGGGCCGGGAGGGATTCTTACAATGAGCAGTTCTTC,CASSSRAGRDSYNEQFF
TRBV4-2,TRBJ2-2,16,TRBD2,-,TGTGCCAGCAGCCAGCCTAGCGGGAGGAGCCACGGGGAGCTGTTTTTT,CASSQPSGRSHGELFF
TRBV7-9,TRBJ2-7,14,TRBD1,-,TGTGCCAGCAGCCTCCGGGACAGGGCGGGCGAGCAGTACTTC,CASSLRDRAGEQYF
TRBV27,TRBJ2-7,15,-,-,TGTGCCAGCAGTTTAAGTGGCCCGACAGAGTACGAGCAGTACTTC,CASSLSGPTEYEQYF
TRBV11-3,TRBJ2-7,16,-,-,TGTGCCAGGACGGGGTTGCAGGACCGAAACTCCTACGAGCAGTACTTC,CARTGLQDRNSYEQYF
TRBV7-9,TRBJ1-1,15,-,-,TGTGCCAGCAGCTTGCCGGGACAAGGCTCCACTGAAGCTTTCTTT,CASSLPGQGSTEAFF
TRBV5-1,TRBJ2-1,16,-,-,TGCGCCAGCAGCACCCTTGTGGGGGGGGCGGAGGTTGAGCAGTTCTTC,CASSTLVGGAEVEQFF
TRBV7-9,TRBJ1-5,14,-,-,TGTGCCAGCAGCTCGATTCGACAGACGCGGCCCCAGCATTTT,CASSSIRQTRPQHF
TRBV2,TRBJ1-2,13,TRBD1,-,TGTGCCAGCGCTGGTCGGACAGGCTATGGCTACACCTTC,CASAGRTGYGYTF
TRBV27,TRBJ1-1,16,-,-,TGTGCCAGCAGTTTATCGTCGGGGATGTCGAACACTGAAGCTTTCTTT,CASSLSSGMSNTEAFF
TRBV2,TRBJ2-6,15,-,-,TGTGCCAGCAGGGTAGAGGGCTCTGGGGCCAACGTCCTGACTTTC,CASRVEGSGANVLTF
TRBV10-3,TRBJ2-3,15,-,-,TGTGCCATCAGTGGTCGCGGGAATAGCACAGATACGCAGTATTTT,CAISGRGNSTDTQYF
TRBV7-9,TRBJ2-7,15,TRBD1,-,TGTGCCAGCAGCCTGCCCGGGACAGGGAGCTACGAGCAGTACTTC,CASSLPGTGSYEQYF
TRBV7-9,TRBJ2-7,15,-,-,TGTGCCAGCAGCTACGTAGACAGATCCTCCTACGAGCAGTACTTC,CASSYVDRSSYEQYF
TRBV6-6,TRBJ2-7,13,TRBD2,-,TGTGCCAGCAGCCCCAGCGGGAGGTACGAGCAGTACTTC,CASSPSGRYEQYF
TRBV19,TRBJ2-1,16,TRBD2,-,TGTGCCAGTAGTCCATACGCGGGAGACTCCTACAATGAGCAGTTCTTC,CASSPYAGDSYNEQFF
TRBV7-6,TRBJ2-7,15,-,-,TGTGCCAGCAGCCCTCGGATTGACAGCTCCTACGAGCAGTACTTC,CASSPRIDSSYEQYF
TRBV21-1,TRBJ2-5,18,-,-,TGTGCCAGCAGCAAATACCACCATAGGACAGGGCCACAAGAGACCCAGTACTTC,CASSKYHHRTGPQETQYF
TRBV6-4,TRBJ2-3,15,TRBD1,-,TGTGCCAGCAGAGCGGACAGGGTCTACACAGATACGCAGTATTTT,CASRADRVYTDTQYF